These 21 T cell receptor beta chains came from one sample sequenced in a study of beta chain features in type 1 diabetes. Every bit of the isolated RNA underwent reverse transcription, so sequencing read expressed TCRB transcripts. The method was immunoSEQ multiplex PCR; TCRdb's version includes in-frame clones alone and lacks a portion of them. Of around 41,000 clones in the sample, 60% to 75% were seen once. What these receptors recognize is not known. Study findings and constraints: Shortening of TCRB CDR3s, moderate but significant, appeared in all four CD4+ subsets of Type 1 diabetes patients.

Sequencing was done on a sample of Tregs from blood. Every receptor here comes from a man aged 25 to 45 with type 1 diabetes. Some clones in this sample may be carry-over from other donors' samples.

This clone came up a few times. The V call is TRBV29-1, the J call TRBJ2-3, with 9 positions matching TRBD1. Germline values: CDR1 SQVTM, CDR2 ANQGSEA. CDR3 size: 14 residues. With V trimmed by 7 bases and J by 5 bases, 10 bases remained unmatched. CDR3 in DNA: TGCAGCGCTTTACAGGGGGCCATGGGAGATACGCAGTATTTT. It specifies CSALQGAMGDTQYF.

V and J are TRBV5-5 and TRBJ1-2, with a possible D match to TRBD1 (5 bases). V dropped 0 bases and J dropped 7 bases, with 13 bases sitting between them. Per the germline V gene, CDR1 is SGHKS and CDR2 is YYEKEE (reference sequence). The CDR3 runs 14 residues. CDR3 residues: CASSLEAGRVGYTF. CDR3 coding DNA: TGTGCCAGCAGCTTGGAGGCAGGGAGGGTTGGCTACACCTTC.

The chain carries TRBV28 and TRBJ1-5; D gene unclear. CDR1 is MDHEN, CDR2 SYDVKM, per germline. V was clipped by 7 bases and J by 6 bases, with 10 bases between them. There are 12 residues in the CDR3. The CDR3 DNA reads TGTGCCAGCATGGGCGCGGGTCAGCCCCAGCATTTT. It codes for CASMGAGQPQHF.

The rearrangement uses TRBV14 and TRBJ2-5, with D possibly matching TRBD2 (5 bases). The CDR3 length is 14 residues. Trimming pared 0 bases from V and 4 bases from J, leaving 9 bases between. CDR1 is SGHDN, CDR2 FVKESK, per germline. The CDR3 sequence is CASSQDSSPETQYF. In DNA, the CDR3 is TGTGCCAGCAGCCAAGATTCTAGCCCAGAGACCCAGTACTTC.

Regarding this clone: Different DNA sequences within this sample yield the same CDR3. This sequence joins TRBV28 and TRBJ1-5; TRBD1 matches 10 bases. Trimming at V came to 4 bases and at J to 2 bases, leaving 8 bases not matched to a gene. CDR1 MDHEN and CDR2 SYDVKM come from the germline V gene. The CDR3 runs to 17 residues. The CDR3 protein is CASSSLTGGVGNQPQHF. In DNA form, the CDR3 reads TGTGCCAGCAGTTCACTGACAGGGGGCGTAGGCAATCAGCCCCAGCATTTT.

CDR3 region: CASSILAGGPRNEQFF. The CDR3 DNA reads TGTGCCAGCTCAATACTAGCGGGGGGGCCCAGGAATGAGCAGTTCTTC. This chain links TRBV18 with TRBJ2-1; TRBD2 matches at 13 bases. The length of the CDR3 is 16 residues. From germline, CDR1 is KGHSH and CDR2 LQKENI. V lost 5 bases, J lost 7 bases, and 8 bases stayed unmatched.

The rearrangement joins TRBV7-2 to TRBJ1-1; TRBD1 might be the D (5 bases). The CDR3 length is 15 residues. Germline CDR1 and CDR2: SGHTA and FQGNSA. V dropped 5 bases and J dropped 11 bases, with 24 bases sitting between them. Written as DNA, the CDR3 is TGTGCCAGCAGCCCCGAAGCCCGGGGGTCGAACCAGGCTTTCTTT. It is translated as CASSPEARGSNQAFF.

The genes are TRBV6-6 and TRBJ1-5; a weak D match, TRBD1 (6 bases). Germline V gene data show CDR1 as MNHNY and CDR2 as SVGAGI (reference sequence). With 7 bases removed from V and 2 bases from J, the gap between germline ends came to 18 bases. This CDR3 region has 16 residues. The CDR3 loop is CASTYRAGVGNQPQHF. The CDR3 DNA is TGTGCCAGCACCTACAGGGCAGGGGTAGGCAATCAGCCCCAGCATTTT.

The CDR3 protein is CASSPGTETYEQYF. The DNA of the CDR3 is TGTGCCAGCAGTCCCGGGACAGAAACCTACGAGCAGTACTTC. V gene TRBV28 combines with J gene TRBJ2-7; 7 bases are a match to TRBD1. V trimming: 5 bases; J trimming: 2 bases; junction bases outside the gene matches: 6. There are 14 residues in the CDR3. Germline V CDR1 and CDR2: MDHEN, SYDVKM.

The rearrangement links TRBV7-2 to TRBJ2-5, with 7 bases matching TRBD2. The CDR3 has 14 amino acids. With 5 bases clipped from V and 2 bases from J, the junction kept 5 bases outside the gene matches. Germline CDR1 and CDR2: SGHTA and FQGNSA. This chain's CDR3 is CASSTDSGQETQYF. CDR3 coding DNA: TGTGCCAGCAGCACTGATAGCGGGCAAGAGACCCAGTACTTC.

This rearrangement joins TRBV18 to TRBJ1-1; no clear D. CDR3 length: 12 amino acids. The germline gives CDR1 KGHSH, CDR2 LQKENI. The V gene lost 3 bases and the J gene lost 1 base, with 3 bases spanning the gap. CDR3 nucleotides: TGTGCCAGCTCACCCCAGAACACTGAAGCTTTCTTT. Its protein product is CASSPQNTEAFF.

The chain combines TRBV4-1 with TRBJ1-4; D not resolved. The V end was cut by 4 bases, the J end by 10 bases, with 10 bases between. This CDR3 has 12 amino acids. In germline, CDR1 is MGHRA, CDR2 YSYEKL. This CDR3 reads CASSPYPGKLFF. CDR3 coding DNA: TGCGCCAGCAGCCCTTATCCGGGAAAACTGTTTTTT.

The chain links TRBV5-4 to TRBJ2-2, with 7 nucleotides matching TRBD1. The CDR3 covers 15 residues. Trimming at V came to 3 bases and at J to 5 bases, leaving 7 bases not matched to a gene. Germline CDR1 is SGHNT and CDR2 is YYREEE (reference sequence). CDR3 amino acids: CASSWRQGRTGELFF. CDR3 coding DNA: TGTGCCAGCAGCTGGAGACAGGGTAGGACCGGGGAGCTGTTTTTT.

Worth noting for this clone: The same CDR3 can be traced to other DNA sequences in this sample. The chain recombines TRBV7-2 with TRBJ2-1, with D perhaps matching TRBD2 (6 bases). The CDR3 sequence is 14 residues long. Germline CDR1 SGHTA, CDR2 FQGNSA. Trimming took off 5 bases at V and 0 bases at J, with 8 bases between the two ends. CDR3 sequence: CASSRGSSYNEQFF. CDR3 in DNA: TGTGCCAGCAGCCGGGGGAGCTCCTACAATGAGCAGTTCTTC.

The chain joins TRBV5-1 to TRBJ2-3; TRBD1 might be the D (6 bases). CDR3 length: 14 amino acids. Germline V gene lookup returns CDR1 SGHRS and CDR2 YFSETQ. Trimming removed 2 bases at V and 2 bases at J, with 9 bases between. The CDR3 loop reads CASSLQGNTDTQYF. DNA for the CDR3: TGCGCCAGCAGCTTACAGGGAAACACAGATACGCAGTATTTT.

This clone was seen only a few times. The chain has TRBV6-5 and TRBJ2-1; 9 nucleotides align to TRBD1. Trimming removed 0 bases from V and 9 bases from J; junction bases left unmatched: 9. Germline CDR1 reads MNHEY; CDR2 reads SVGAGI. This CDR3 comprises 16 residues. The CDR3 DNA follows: TGTGCCAGCAGTTACTCAAGGGGGACAGGGCTAGGTGAGCAGTTCTTC. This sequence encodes CASSYSRGTGLGEQFF.

In DNA form, the CDR3 reads TGTGCCAGCAGCTTCGGGCCTACTAGCGTTGAGCAGTTCTTC. Encoded protein: CASSFGPTSVEQFF. The chain joins TRBV7-2 to TRBJ2-1, with TRBD2 matching over 7 bases. CDR1 SGHTA and CDR2 FQGNSA come from the germline V gene. Losses at the gene ends were 3 bases for V and 9 bases for J; bases not matched to a gene: 8. The CDR3 runs to 14 residues.

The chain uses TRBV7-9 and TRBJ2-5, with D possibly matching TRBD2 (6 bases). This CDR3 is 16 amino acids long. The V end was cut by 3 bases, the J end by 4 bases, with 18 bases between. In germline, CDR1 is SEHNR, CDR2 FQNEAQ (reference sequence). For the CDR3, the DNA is TGTGCCAGCAGCTTTACCGGGACTGCCGGACGAGAGACCCAGTACTTC. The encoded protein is CASSFTGTAGRETQYF.

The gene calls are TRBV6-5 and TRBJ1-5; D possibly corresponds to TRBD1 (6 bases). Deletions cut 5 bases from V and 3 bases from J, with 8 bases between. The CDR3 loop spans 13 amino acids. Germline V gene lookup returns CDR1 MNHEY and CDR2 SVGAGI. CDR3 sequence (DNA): TGTGCCAGCAGTGGGGGCCCCAATCAGCCCCAGCATTTT. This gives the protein CASSGGPNQPQHF.

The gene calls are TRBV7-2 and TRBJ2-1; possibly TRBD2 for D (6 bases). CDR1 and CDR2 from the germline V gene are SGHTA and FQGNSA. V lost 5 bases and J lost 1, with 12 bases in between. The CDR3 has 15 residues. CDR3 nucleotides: TGTGCCAGCAGCCCAACGGGGGAATCCTACAATGAGCAGTTCTTC. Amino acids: CASSPTGESYNEQFF. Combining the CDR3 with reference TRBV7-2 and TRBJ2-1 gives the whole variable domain GAGVSQSPSNKVTEKGKDVELRCDPISGHTALYWYRQSLGQGLEFLIYFQGNSAPDKSGLPSDRFSAERTGGSVSTLTIQRTQQEDSAVYLCASSPTGESYNEQFFGPGTRLTVL.

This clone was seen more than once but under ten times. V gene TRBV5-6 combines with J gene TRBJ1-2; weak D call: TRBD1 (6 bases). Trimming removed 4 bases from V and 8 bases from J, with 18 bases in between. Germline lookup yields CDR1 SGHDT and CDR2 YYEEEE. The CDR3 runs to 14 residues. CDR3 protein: CASSRTAGVGGYTF. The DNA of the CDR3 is TGTGCCAGCAGCAGGACAGCCGGAGTGGGCGGCTACACCTTC.